These 5 T cell receptor beta chains originate from one sample sequenced in a study of PD-L1 blockade in urothelial cancer. The method was immunoSEQ multiplex PCR; TCRdb's version includes in-frame clones alone and lacks a portion of them. The top ten hold 8.8% of the sample, which has 45,000 to 50,000 clones, approximately 78% seen once. Time point in this sample: peripheral blood 6 weeks after treatment start. Sequenced here: PBMCs, sampled around atezolizumab (anti-PD-L1) treatment. These receptors all stem from a man in his 70s with urothelial cancer.

This sequence joins TRBV6-1 and TRBJ2-7; 11 nucleotides line up with TRBD2. V shed 2 bases, J shed 0 bases, and the junction held 3 bases outside the gene matches. Germline V gene lookup returns CDR1 MNHNS and CDR2 SASEGT. This CDR3 contains 16 residues. In nucleotides, the CDR3 is TGTGCCAGCAGTGAACGGGGACTAGCGGCCTCCTACGAGCAGTACTTC. Protein product: CASSERGLAASYEQYF.

The V and J genes are TRBV6-1 and TRBJ2-4, with a possible D match to TRBD1 (6 bases). Trimming took off 3 bases at V and 7 bases at J, with 13 bases between the two ends. The CDR3 sequence is 14 residues long. CDR1 and CDR2 (germline): MNHNS, SASEGT. CDR3 nucleotides: TGTGCCAGCAGTGATCCCCAGGGGCCCAACATTCAGTACTTC. Its translation is CASSDPQGPNIQYF.

V usage is TRBV6-5 and J usage is TRBJ2-1, with 8 nucleotides matching TRBD1. V lost 6 bases and J lost 9; bases outside the gene matches: 10. CDR1 MNHEY and CDR2 SVGAGI come from the germline V gene. The CDR3 length is 14 residues. The CDR3 region is CASSPQGEASEQFF. The CDR3, as DNA: TGTGCCAGCAGCCCACAGGGGGAGGCGAGTGAGCAGTTCTTC.

The chain links TRBV7-6 to TRBJ2-1, with D possibly matching TRBD1 (5 bases). In germline, CDR1 is SGHVS, CDR2 FNYEAQ. Trimming removed 4 bases from V and 9 bases from J, with 13 bases in between. This CDR3 is built from 13 residues. The CDR3 reads CASSSSQDTEQFF. The CDR3 bases are TGTGCCAGCAGCTCATCCCAGGACACTGAGCAGTTCTTC. Full variable domain (rest looked up from reference TRBV7-6 and TRBJ2-1): GAGVSQSPRYKVTKRGQDVALRCDPISGHVSLYWYRQALGQGPEFLTYFNYEAQQDKSGLPNDRFSAERPEGSISTLTIQRTEQRDSAMYRCASSSSQDTEQFFGPGTRLTVL.

This clone was seen only once. The rearrangement joins TRBV18 to TRBJ2-7; 13 positions match TRBD2. Germline V lookup: CDR1 KGHSH, CDR2 LQKENI. This CDR3 has 15 amino acids. The V gene end was trimmed by 3 bases and the J gene end by 7 bases; junction bases not matched to a gene: 6. CDR3 bases: TGTGCCAGCTCACCCGGGACTAGCGGGATGAGAGAGCAGTACTTC. This codes for CASSPGTSGMREQYF. Together with reference TRBV18 and TRBJ2-7, the CDR3 gives the full variable domain: NAGVMQNPRHLVRRRGQEARLRCSPMKGHSHVYWYRQLPEEGLKFMVYLQKENIIDESGMPKERFSAEFPKEGPSILRIQQVVRGDSAAYFCASSPGTSGMREQYFGPGTRLTVT.